This entry features one T cell receptor beta chain sequence. The CDR3 loop spans 15 amino acids. V was clipped by 0 bases and J by 3 bases, with 12 bases between them. Germline V gene sequence: CDR1 SGHDT, CDR2 YYEEEE. This specimen comes from a study of blood T cell repertoires in COVID-19. Turning to the study itself: Whether acute or convalescent, the COVID-19 samples came from the United States, Italy and Spain. PBMCs, B-cell-depleted T cells, or T cells were the source of the cDNA or gDNA that made up the material.

Source study methods: Estimation of nucleated cell counts relied on the amplification of reference gene primers. The table came from immunoSEQ multiplex PCR; TCRdb's copy has only in-frame clones and leaves some out. V, J and clone size reflect that table, while D and trimming were determined from the DNA. This sample carries approximately 250,000 clones, 84% of them seen once, and the ten largest clones take less than 10%. The chain is built from TRBV5-6 and TRBJ1-2; D is unresolved. Sample: peripheral blood. The TCR was taken from a human donor in a cohort sampled during active COVID-19. The CDR3 DNA reads TGTGCCAGCAGCTTGGGTCAGTCCGGGTACTATGGCTACACCTTC. It codes for CASSLGQSGYYGYTF.